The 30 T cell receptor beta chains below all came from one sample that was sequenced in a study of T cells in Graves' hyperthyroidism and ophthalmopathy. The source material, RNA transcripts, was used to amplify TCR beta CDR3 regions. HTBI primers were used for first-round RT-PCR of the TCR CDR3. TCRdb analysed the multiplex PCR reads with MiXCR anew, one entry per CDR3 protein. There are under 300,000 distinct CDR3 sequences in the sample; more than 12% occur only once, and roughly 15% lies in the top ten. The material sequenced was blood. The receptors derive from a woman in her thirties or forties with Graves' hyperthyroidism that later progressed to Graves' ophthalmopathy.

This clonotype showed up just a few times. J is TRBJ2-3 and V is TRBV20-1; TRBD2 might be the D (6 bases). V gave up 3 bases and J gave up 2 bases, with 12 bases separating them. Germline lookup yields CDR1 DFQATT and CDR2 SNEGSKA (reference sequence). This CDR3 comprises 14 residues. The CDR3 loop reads CSARRAGITDTQYF. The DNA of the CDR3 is TGCAGTGCTAGGAGAGCGGGTATCACAGATACGCAGTATTTT.

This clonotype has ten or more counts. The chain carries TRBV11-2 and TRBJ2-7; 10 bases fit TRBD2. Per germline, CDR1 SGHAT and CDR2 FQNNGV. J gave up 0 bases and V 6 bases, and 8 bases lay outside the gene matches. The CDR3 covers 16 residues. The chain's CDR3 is CASRRIAGGNSYEQYF. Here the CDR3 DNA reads TGTGCCAGCAGAAGGATAGCGGGAGGAAACTCCTACGAGCAGTACTTC. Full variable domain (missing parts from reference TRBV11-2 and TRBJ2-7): EAGVAQSPRYKIIEKRQSVAFWCNPISGHATLYWYQQILGQGPKLLIQFQNNGVVDDSQLPKDRFSAERLKGVDSTLKIQPAKLEDSAVYLCASRRIAGGNSYEQYFGPGTRLTVT.

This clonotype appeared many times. The CDR3 sequence is CSGLNRDRGNEKLFF. The CDR3 DNA reads as TGCAGCGGTCTAAACCGGGACAGGGGAAATGAAAAACTGTTTTTT. This rearrangement joins TRBV29-1 to TRBJ1-4, with TRBD1 identical over 10 bases. Germline CDR1 SQVTM, CDR2 ANQGSEA. Trimming cost V 7 bases and J 5 bases; bases outside gene matches: 10. The CDR3 is 15 amino acids. The full variable domain, rest sourced from reference TRBV29-1 and TRBJ1-4, is SAVISQKPSRDICQRGTSLTIQCQVDSQVTMMFWYRQQPGQSLTLIATANQGSEATYESGFVIDKFPISRPNLTFSTLTVSNMSPEDSSIYLCSGLNRDRGNEKLFFGSGTQLSVL.

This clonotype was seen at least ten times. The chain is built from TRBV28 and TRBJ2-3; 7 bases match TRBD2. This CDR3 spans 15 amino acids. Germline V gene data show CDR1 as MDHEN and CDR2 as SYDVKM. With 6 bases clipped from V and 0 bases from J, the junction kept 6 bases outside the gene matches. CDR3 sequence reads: CASRLATTSTDTQYF. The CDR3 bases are TGTGCCAGCAGACTAGCGACGACTAGCACAGATACGCAGTATTTT.

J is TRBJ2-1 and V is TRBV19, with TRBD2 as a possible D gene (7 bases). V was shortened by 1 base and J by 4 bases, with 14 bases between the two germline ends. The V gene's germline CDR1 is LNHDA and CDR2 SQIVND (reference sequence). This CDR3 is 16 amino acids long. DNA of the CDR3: TGTGCCAGTAGTATAGGGGGGGGCGCACATTACAATGAGCAGTTCTTC. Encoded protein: CASSIGGGAHYNEQFF.

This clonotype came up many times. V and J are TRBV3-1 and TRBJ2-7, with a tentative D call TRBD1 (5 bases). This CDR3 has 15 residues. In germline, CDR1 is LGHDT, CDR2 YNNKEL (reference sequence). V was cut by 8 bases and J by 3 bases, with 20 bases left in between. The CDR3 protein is CASDTTYRRNYEQYF. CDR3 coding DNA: TGTGCCAGCGATACAACCTACAGGCGAAACTACGAGCAGTACTTC.

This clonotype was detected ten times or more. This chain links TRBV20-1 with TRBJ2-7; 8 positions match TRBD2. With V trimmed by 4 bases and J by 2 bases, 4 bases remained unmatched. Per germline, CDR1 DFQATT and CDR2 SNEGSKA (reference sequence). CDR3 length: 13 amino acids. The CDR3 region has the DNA TGCAGTGCTAATAGCGGGAACCCCTACGAGCAGTACTTC. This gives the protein CSANSGNPYEQYF.

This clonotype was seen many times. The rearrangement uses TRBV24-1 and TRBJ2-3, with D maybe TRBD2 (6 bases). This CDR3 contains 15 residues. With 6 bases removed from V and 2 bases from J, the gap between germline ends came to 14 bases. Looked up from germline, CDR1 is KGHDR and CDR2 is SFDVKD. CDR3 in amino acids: CATSFPGDPTDTQYF. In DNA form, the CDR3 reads TGTGCCACCAGTTTCCCGGGAGATCCCACAGATACGCAGTATTTT.

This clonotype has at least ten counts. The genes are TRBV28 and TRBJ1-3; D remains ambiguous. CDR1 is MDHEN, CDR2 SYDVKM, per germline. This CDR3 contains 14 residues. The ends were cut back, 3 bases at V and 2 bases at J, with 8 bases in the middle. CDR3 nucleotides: TGTGCCAGCAGTTTGCCCGGGGCTGGAAACACCATATATTTT. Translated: CASSLPGAGNTIYF.

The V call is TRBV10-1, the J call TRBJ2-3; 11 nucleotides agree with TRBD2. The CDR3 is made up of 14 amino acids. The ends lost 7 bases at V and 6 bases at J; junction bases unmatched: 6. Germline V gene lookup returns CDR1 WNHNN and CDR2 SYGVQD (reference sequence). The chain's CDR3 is CASTVAGGPDTQYF. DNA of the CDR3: TGCGCCAGCACCGTAGCGGGAGGGCCGGATACGCAGTATTTT.

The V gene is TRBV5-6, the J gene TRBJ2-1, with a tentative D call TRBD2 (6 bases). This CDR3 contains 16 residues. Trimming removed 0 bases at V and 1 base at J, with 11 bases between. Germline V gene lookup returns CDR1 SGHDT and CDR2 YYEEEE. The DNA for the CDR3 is TGTGCCAGCAGCTTGGTAGGGACTGATTCCTACAATGAGCAGTTCTTC. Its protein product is CASSLVGTDSYNEQFF.

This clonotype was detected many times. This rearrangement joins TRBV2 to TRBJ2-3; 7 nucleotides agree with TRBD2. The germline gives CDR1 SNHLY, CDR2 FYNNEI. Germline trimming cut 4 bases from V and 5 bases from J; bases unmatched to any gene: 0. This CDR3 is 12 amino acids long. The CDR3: CASSGGGDTQYF. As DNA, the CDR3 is TGTGCCAGCAGTGGGGGGGGAGATACGCAGTATTTT.

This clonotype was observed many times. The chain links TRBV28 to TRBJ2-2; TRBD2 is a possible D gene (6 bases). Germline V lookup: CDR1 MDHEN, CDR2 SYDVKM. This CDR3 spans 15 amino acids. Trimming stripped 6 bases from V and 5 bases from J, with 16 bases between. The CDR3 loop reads CASSTGVRRTGELFF. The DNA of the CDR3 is TGTGCCAGCAGCACGGGAGTCAGGCGGACCGGGGAGCTGTTTTTT. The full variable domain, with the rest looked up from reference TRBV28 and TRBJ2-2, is DVKVTQSSRYLVKRTGEKVFLECVQDMDHENMFWYRQDPGLGLRLIYFSYDVKMKEKGDIPEGYSVSREKKERFSLILESASTNQTSMYLCASSTGVRRTGELFFGEGSRLTVL.

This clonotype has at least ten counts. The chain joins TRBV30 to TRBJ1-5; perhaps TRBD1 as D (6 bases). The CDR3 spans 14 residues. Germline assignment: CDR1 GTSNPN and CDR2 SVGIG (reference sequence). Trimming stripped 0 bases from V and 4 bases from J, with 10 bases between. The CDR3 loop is CAWSVQRGNQPQHF. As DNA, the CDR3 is TGTGCCTGGAGTGTACAAAGGGGGAATCAGCCCCAGCATTTT.

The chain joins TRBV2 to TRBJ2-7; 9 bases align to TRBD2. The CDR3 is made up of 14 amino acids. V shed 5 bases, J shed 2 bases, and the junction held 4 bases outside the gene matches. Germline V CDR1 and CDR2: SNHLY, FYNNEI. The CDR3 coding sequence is TGTGCCAGCAGTCCCGGACTAGCGCCCTACGAGCAGTACTTC. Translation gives CASSPGLAPYEQYF. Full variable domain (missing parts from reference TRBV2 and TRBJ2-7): EPEVTQTPSHQVTQMGQEVILRCVPISNHLYFYWYRQILGQKVEFLVSFYNNEISEKSEIFDDQFSVERPDGSNFTLKIRSTKLEDSAMYFCASSPGLAPYEQYFGPGTRLTVT.

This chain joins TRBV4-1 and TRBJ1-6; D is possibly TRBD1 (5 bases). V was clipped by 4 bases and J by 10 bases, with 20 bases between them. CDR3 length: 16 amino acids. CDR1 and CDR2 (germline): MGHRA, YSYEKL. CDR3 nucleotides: TGCGCCAGCAGCCTAAGGATCGAGGGGACGGGATCACCCCTCCACTTT. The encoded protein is CASSLRIEGTGSPLHF.

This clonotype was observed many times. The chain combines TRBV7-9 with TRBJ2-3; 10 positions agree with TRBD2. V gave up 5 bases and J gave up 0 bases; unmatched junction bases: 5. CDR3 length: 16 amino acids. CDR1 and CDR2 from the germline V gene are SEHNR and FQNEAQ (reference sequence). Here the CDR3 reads CASSATSGSSTDTQYF. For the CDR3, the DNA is TGTGCCAGCAGCGCGACTAGCGGGTCCAGCACAGATACGCAGTATTTT.

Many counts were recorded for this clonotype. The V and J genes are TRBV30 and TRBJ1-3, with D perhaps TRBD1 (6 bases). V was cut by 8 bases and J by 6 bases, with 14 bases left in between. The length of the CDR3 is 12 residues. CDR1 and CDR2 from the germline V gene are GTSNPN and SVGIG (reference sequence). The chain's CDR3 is CAVPGAVNTIYF. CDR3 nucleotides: TGTGCCGTCCCAGGGGCGGTAAACACCATATATTTT.

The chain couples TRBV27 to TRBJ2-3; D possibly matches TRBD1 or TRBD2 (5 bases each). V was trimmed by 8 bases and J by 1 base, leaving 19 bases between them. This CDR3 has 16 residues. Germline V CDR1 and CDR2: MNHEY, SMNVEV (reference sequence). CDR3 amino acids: CASASRGRGGTDTQYF. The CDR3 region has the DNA TGTGCCAGCGCCTCTCGGGGACGGGGCGGCACAGATACGCAGTATTTT.

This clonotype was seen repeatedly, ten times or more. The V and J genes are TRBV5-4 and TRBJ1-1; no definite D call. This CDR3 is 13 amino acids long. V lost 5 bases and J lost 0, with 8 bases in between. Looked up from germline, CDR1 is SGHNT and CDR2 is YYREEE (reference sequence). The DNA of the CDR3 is TGTGCCAGCAGAAAGGCCCTGAACACTGAAGCTTTCTTT. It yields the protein CASRKALNTEAFF.

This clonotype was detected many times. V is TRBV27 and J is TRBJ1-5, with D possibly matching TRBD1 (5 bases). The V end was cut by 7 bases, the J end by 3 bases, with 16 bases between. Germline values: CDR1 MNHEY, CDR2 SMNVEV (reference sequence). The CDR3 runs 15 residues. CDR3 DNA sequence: TGTGCCAGCACCAAAAGCTCAGGGCTCAATCAGCCCCAGCATTTT. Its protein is CASTKSSGLNQPQHF.

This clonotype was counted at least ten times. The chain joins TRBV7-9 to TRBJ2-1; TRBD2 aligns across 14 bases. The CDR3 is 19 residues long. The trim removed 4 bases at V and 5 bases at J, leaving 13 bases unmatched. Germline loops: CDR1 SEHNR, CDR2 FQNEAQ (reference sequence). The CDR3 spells CASSSPLGTSGRRDNEQFF. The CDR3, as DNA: TGTGCCAGCAGCTCCCCTCTCGGGACTAGCGGGAGAAGAGACAATGAGCAGTTCTTC.

The CDR3 coding sequence is TGTGCCAGCAGTCTATGGGGCAGCAACTATGGCTACACCTTC. Translated, it gives CASSLWGSNYGYTF. The J gene is TRBJ1-2, the V gene TRBV27, with D possibly TRBD1 on 5 matching bases. Trimming took off 5 bases at V and 2 bases at J, with 12 bases between the two ends. Germline lookup yields CDR1 MNHEY and CDR2 SMNVEV (reference sequence). The CDR3 spans 14 residues.

The CDR3 region is CASSQRILETQYF. The CDR3 region has the DNA TGTGCCAGCAGCCAGCGCATACTCGAGACCCAGTACTTC. The chain is built from TRBV3-1 and TRBJ2-5; D call uncertain. The length of the CDR3 is 13 residues. CDR1 and CDR2 (germline): LGHDT, YNNKEL (reference sequence). The V end lost 3 bases, the J end lost 5 bases, and 10 bases lay between the germline ends.

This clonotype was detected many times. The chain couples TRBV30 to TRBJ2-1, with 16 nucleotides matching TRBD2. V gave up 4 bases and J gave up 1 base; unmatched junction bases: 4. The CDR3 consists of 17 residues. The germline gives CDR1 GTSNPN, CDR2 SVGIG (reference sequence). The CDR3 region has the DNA TGTGCCTGGACTCCGGGACTAGCGGGAGGGTCCTACAATGAGCAGTTCTTC. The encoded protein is CAWTPGLAGGSYNEQFF.

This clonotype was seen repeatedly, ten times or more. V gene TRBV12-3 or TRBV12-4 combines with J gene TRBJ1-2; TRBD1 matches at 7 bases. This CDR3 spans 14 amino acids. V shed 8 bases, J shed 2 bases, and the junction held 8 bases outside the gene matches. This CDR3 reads CASRRGGGNYGYTF. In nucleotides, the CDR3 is TGTGCCAGCCGAAGGGGAGGGGGCAACTATGGCTACACCTTC.

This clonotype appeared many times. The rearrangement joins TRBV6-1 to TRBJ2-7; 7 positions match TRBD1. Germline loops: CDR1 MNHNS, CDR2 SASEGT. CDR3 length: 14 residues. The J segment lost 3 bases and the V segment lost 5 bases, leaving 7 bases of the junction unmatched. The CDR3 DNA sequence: TGTGCCAGCAGTTATCCGGGACAGAACTACGAGCAGTACTTC. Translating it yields CASSYPGQNYEQYF.

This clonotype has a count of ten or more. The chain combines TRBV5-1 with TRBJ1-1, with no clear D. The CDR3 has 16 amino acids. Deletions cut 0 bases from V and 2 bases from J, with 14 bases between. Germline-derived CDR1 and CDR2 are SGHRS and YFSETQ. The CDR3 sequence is CASSLGWREENTEAFF. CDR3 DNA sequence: TGCGCCAGCAGCTTGGGGTGGAGGGAGGAAAACACTGAAGCTTTCTTT.

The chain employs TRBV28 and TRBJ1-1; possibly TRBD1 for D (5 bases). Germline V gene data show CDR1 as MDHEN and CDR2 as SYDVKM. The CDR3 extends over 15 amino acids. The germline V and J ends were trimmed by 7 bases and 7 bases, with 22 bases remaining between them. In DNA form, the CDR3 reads TGTGCCAGCACCCCCGGGGCAGGGAATGTTATTGAAGCTTTCTTT. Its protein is CASTPGAGNVIEAFF. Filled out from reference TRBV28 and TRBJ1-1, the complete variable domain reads DVKVTQSSRYLVKRTGEKVFLECVQDMDHENMFWYRQDPGLGLRLIYFSYDVKMKEKGDIPEGYSVSREKKERFSLILESASTNQTSMYLCASTPGAGNVIEAFFGQGTRLTVV.

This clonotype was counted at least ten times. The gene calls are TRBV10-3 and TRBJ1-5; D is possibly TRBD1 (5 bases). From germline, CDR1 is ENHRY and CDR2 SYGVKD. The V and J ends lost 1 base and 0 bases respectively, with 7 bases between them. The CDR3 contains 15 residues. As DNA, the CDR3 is TGTGCCATCAGTGAGTTAGGGGATAGCAATCAGCCCCAGCATTTT. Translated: CAISELGDSNQPQHF.